Following are 26 T cell receptor beta chains from one sample sequenced in a study of vaccination effects on CD4 cells after COVID-19 (dated by TCRdb to between 2021 and 2023). After 10 to 11 days of culture, CD4+ T cells were isolated with the EasySep CD4+ T cell isolation kit. The library was built by means of the immunoSEQ multiplex PCR assay. The table was pulled from immuneACCESS by TCRdb, which kept in-frame rearrangements only. Such tables lose some clones; where checked, under half of the loss comes from unresolved V genes, and the rest has no known cause. The sample table holds more than 30,000 clones, of which about four fifths were seen once. The ten largest clones represent approximately 2.9% of the sample. For these receptors, no antigen is known. Sequenced here: CD4+ T cells from PBMCs cultured without peptide, sampled before COVID-19 vaccination. All receptors derive from a human donor who received a COVID-19 vaccine.

The rearrangement joins TRBV2 to TRBJ1-1; D not resolved. Germline CDR1 and CDR2: SNHLY and FYNNEI. The V gene lost 3 bases and the J gene lost 1 base, with 6 bases spanning the gap. The CDR3 runs 13 residues. CDR3 amino acids: CASSEIENTEAFF. The DNA of the CDR3 is TGTGCCAGCAGTGAGATCGAGAACACTGAAGCTTTCTTT. Using reference TRBV2 and TRBJ1-1 for the parts outside the CDR3, the full variable domain is EPEVTQTPSHQVTQMGQEVILRCVPISNHLYFYWYRQILGQKVEFLVSFYNNEISEKSEIFDDQFSVERPDGSNFTLKIRSTKLEDSAMYFCASSEIENTEAFFGQGTRLTVV.

The chain combines TRBV28 with TRBJ2-7; D is undetermined. Germline loops: CDR1 MDHEN, CDR2 SYDVKM. CDR3 length: 12 amino acids. V was clipped by 7 bases and J by 4 bases, with 11 bases between them. The DNA for the CDR3 is TGTGCCAGCACCTCAAAGGAATACGAGCAGTACTTC. Protein product: CASTSKEYEQYF.

This clone appeared a single time. V usage is TRBV6-6 and J usage is TRBJ2-7, with a possible D match to TRBD2 (6 bases). The V gene's germline CDR1 is MNHNY and CDR2 SVGAGI (reference sequence). Trimming took off 6 bases at V and 6 bases at J, with 21 bases between the two ends. This CDR3 contains 15 residues. DNA for the CDR3: TGTGCCAGCAGCCGACCCGGGACTGAGGCTGGCGAGCAGTACTTC. Residues: CASSRPGTEAGEQYF.

This chain joins TRBV7-2 and TRBJ2-3; possible D gene TRBD1, 5 bases. The CDR3 is made up of 14 amino acids. Per germline, CDR1 SGHTA and CDR2 FQGNSA. With 2 bases removed from V and 5 bases from J, the gap between germline ends came to 11 bases. As DNA, the CDR3 is TGTGCCAGCAGCTTATGGTCAGGGAAAGATACGCAGTATTTT. It yields the protein CASSLWSGKDTQYF.

V and J are TRBV11-2 and TRBJ2-1; D gene uncertain. CDR1 is SGHAT, CDR2 FQNNGV, per germline. The V end lost 6 bases, the J end lost 9 bases, and 18 bases lay between the germline ends. There are 14 residues in the CDR3. Here the CDR3 reads CASRGLVSTIEQFF. CDR3 DNA sequence: TGTGCCAGCAGAGGTCTTGTATCTACAATTGAGCAGTTCTTC.

This sequence joins TRBV5-4 and TRBJ2-5; tentatively, D is TRBD2 (6 bases). Trimming stripped 0 bases from V and 1 base from J, with 7 bases between. This CDR3 is 14 amino acids long. CDR1 is SGHNT and CDR2 is YYREEE in the germline V gene (reference sequence). The CDR3 is CASSLAGGQETQYF. The CDR3 DNA reads as TGTGCCAGCAGCTTGGCCGGGGGCCAAGAGACCCAGTACTTC.

In its sample, this clone was seen a few times. This rearrangement joins TRBV10-3 to TRBJ1-6; D possibly corresponds to TRBD1 (5 bases). This CDR3 is 13 amino acids long. Germline V gene sequence: CDR1 ENHRY, CDR2 SYGVKD. V lost 7 bases to trimming and J lost 7 bases, with 11 bases between them. CDR3 in DNA: TGTGCCATCACGGGGACGATCAATTCACCCCTCCACTTT. It encodes CAITGTINSPLHF.

The chain links TRBV7-2 to TRBJ1-2, with D perhaps TRBD1 (6 bases). Between the trimmed V and J ends, which lost 5 bases and 2 bases, there was a span of 9 bases. Looked up from germline, CDR1 is SGHTA and CDR2 is FQGNSA. This CDR3 region has 13 residues. The chain's CDR3 is CASSPDRNYGYTF. CDR3 bases: TGTGCCAGCAGCCCCGACAGGAACTATGGCTACACCTTC.

The chain employs TRBV5-6 and TRBJ2-2; a possible D gene is TRBD2 (6 bases). Germline-derived CDR1 and CDR2 are SGHDT and YYEEEE. The germline V and J ends were trimmed by 4 bases and 2 bases, with 15 bases remaining between them. This CDR3 region has 16 residues. The DNA of the CDR3 is TGTGCCAGCAGCCTGAGGGCGGGAAAAAACACCGGGGAGCTGTTTTTT. The encoded protein is CASSLRAGKNTGELFF.

For this clone: Germline and junction disagree at one end, which may indicate a read error. This rearrangement joins TRBV2 to TRBJ2-2; no firm D call. Per germline, CDR1 SNHLY and CDR2 FYNNEI. The CDR3 runs to 15 residues. The CDR3: CASSVDGWNAGELFF. The CDR3 DNA reads as TGTGCCAGCAGTGTGGACGGATGGAACGCCGGGGAGCTGTTTTTT.

The count of this clone is one. The CDR3 region has the DNA TGTGCCAGGAAGGACAGGGAAGCTGAAGCTTTCTTT. Amino acid sequence: CARKDREAEAFF. The rearrangement links TRBV6-4 to TRBJ1-1, with 8 bases aligning to TRBD1. V lost 9 bases and J lost 6; bases outside the gene matches: 6. The CDR3 sequence is 12 residues long. CDR1 is MRHNA and CDR2 is SNTAGT in the germline V gene.

The J gene is TRBJ2-2, the V gene TRBV11-2, with 7 nucleotides matching TRBD1. CDR3 length equals 17 residues. The germline V gene encodes CDR1 SGHAT and CDR2 FQNNGV. V dropped 5 bases and J dropped 3; count of bases not matched to a gene: 12. CDR3 nucleotides: TGTGCCAGCAGCCGTTCGGGCAGGGGGACCTACACCGGGGAGCTGTTTTTT. Translation gives CASSRSGRGTYTGELFF. Supplemented by reference TRBV11-2 and TRBJ2-2, the full variable domain reads EAGVAQSPRYKIIEKRQSVAFWCNPISGHATLYWYQQILGQGPKLLIQFQNNGVVDDSQLPKDRFSAERLKGVDSTLKIQPAKLEDSAVYLCASSRSGRGTYTGELFFGEGSRLTVL.

This clone was detected only once. The rearrangement links TRBV7-2 to TRBJ2-2; TRBD2 agrees at 8 bases. The germline V gene has CDR1 SGHTA and CDR2 FQGNSA. The CDR3 runs to 14 residues. After removal of 9 bases from V and 3 bases from J, the junction contained 6 bases not matched to a gene. The CDR3 DNA follows: TGTGCCAGTGTAACTAGCGGACACACCGGGGAGCTGTTTTTT. Encoded protein: CASVTSGHTGELFF.

This CDR3 is CASSPPRGRIQETQYF. The CDR3 nucleotides are TGTGCCAGCTCACCACCGAGGGGCAGGATCCAAGAGACCCAGTACTTC. V usage is TRBV18 and J usage is TRBJ2-5, with D possibly being TRBD1 or TRBD2 (5 bases each). Germline CDR1 and CDR2: KGHSH and LQKENI. This CDR3 is 16 amino acids long. Trimming stripped 0 bases from V and 1 base from J, with 12 bases between.

The chain couples TRBV10-3 to TRBJ1-2; TRBD1 might be the D (5 bases). This CDR3 has 11 amino acids. With 2 bases removed from V and 8 bases from J, the gap between germline ends came to 6 bases. Germline lookup yields CDR1 ENHRY and CDR2 SYGVKD. Here the CDR3 reads CAISEGGGYTF. As DNA, the CDR3 is TGTGCCATCAGTGAGGGGGGAGGCTACACCTTC.

The rearrangement joins TRBV30 to TRBJ2-3; D uncertain. The V end lost 2 bases, the J end lost 0 bases, and 6 bases lay between the germline ends. Germline CDR1 GTSNPN, CDR2 SVGIG (reference sequence). CDR3 length: 13 residues. This CDR3 is CAWSQESTDTQYF. The CDR3 DNA sequence: TGTGCCTGGAGTCAGGAGAGCACAGATACGCAGTATTTT. Based on the CDR3 plus reference TRBV30 and TRBJ2-3, the full variable domain is SQTIHQWPATLVQPVGSPLSLECTVEGTSNPNLYWYRQAAGRGLQLLFYSVGIGQISSEVPQNLSASRPQDRQFILSSKKLLLSDSGFYLCAWSQESTDTQYFGPGTRLTVL.

The chain employs TRBV5-4 and TRBJ2-5, with 7 bases lining up with TRBD2. V gave up 4 bases and J gave up 2 bases; unmatched junction bases: 8. Germline V gene sequence: CDR1 SGHNT, CDR2 YYREEE (reference sequence). There are 15 residues in the CDR3. In DNA, the CDR3 is TGTGCCAGCAGCCGGCCGGGACTACCTCAAGAGACCCAGTACTTC. Protein sequence: CASSRPGLPQETQYF.

The chain has TRBV5-8 and TRBJ1-2; 12 positions match TRBD1. J gave up 5 bases and V 4 bases, and 6 bases lay outside the gene matches. Germline-derived CDR1 and CDR2 are SGHTS and YDEGEE. The CDR3 length is 15 residues. The CDR3 DNA reads as TGTGCCAGCAGCCCGGGACAGGGGGCCGTTTATGGCTACACCTTC. Its translation is CASSPGQGAVYGYTF. The whole variable domain, remainder taken from reference TRBV5-8 and TRBJ1-2, is EAGVTQSPTHLIKTRGQQATLRCSPISGHTSVYWYQQALGLGLQFLLWYDEGEERNRGNFPPRFSGRQFPNYSSELNVNALELEDSALYLCASSPGQGAVYGYTFGSGTRLTVV.

The J gene is TRBJ1-5, the V gene TRBV6-5; possible D gene TRBD1, 5 bases. CDR3 length: 13 residues. V lost 6 bases to trimming and J lost 7 bases, with 13 bases between them. Germline CDR1 reads MNHEY; CDR2 reads SVGAGI. The CDR3 DNA reads TGTGCCAGCAGCTCCGGGGCGAGGCAGCCCCAGCATTTT. This gives the protein CASSSGARQPQHF.

The V call is TRBV20-1, the J call TRBJ1-2, with unresolved D. CDR3 length: 10 amino acids. Germline values: CDR1 DFQATT, CDR2 SNEGSKA (reference sequence). The V end lost 3 bases, the J end lost 6 bases, and 5 bases lay between the germline ends. In DNA form, the CDR3 reads TGCAGTGCTAGGGAAAATGGCTACACCTTC. This encodes CSARENGYTF.

The CDR3 sequence: CASSYGDREEKKLFF. As DNA, the CDR3 is TGTGCCAGCAGTTACGGGGACAGGGAAGAGAAAAAACTGTTTTTT. This chain uses TRBV6-2 or TRBV6-3 with TRBJ1-4; 9 nucleotides agree with TRBD1. V was pared by 2 bases and J by 9 bases, with 7 bases of the junction left unmatched. The germline V gene encodes CDR1 MNHEY and CDR2 SVGEGT. The CDR3 has 15 amino acids.

The genes are TRBV20-1 and TRBJ1-4; maybe TRBD1 (5 bases). The CDR3 covers 11 residues. Trimming left V 5 bases short and J 6 bases short, with 7 bases between. Germline V lookup: CDR1 DFQATT, CDR2 SNEGSKA (reference sequence). CDR3 nucleotides: TGCAGTGCTCAAGGGGATGAAAAACTGTTTTTT. Amino acid sequence: CSAQGDEKLFF.

The CDR3 here is CASTRNSYNSPLHF. CDR3 in DNA: TGTGCCAGCACGAGGAACTCCTATAATTCACCCCTCCACTTT. The chain employs TRBV27 and TRBJ1-6; D not resolved. Germline-derived CDR1 and CDR2 are MNHEY and SMNVEV (reference sequence). Trimming cost V 7 bases and J 0 bases, with 7 bases left between them. The CDR3 has 14 residues.

The rearrangement uses TRBV4-3 and TRBJ2-1; 9 nucleotides agree with TRBD2. Losses at the gene ends were 1 base for V and 8 bases for J; bases not matched to a gene: 9. From germline, CDR1 is LGHNA and CDR2 YSLEER. CDR3 length: 16 amino acids. The CDR3 sequence is CASSQGSGGGADEQFF. Written as DNA, the CDR3 is TGCGCCAGCAGCCAAGGATCTGGCGGGGGGGCCGATGAGCAGTTCTTC.

The chain carries TRBV3-1 (or the pseudogene TRBV3-2) and TRBJ1-1, with D hard to call. The CDR3 contains 13 residues. Per the germline V gene, CDR1 is LGHDT and CDR2 is YNNKEL (reference sequence). V was cut by 2 bases and J by 1 base, with 5 bases left in between. In nucleotides, the CDR3 is TGTGCCAGCAGCCAATTTTCGAACACTGAAGCTTTCTTT. Encoded protein: CASSQFSNTEAFF.

The chain combines TRBV14 with TRBJ1-1; 7 bases are shared with TRBD1. The CDR3 spans 14 residues. Germline CDR1 and CDR2: SGHDN and FVKESK. The J segment lost 3 bases and the V segment lost 0 bases, leaving 1 base of the junction unmatched. The CDR3 region has the DNA TGTGCCAGCAGCCAAGAGGGACAGTACACTGAAGCTTTCTTT. Translating it yields CASSQEGQYTEAFF.